This is a list of T cell receptor beta chains from one sample in a study of long-term antiretroviral therapy in people with HIV. Generated by immunoSEQ multiplex PCR, the TCRdb table keeps only in-frame clones and is missing some. This sample has tens of thousands of clones; around 83% occur once, and the top ten carry 4.8%. The sample in question was unsorted PBMCs, obtained roughly 2.9 years before starting antiretroviral therapy. These receptors all stem from a woman in her 30s with HIV. Each CDR3 is given with its conserved first and last residue. D genes are given only for firm matches. Only part of the rows carry a size: once, few, many, or a class if the clone is expanded.

TGTGCCAGCGGACAGGGGGCAGCGGATACGCAGTATTTT	CASGQGAADTQYF	TRBD1	TRBV27	TRBJ2-3	NA
TGCAGCGTTGAGGAGGGGTCTAGCTATGGCTACACCTTC	CSVEEGSSYGYTF	NA	TRBV29-1	TRBJ1-2	NA
TGTGCCAGCAGTTTTGGGAGTAGCACTGAAGCTTTCTTT	CASSFGSSTEAFF	NA	TRBV27	TRBJ1-1	NA
TGTGCCAGCAGCTTAAAGGCTTGGCCGCAAGATAATTCACCCCTCCACTTT	CASSLKAWPQDNSPLHF	NA	TRBV7-3	TRBJ1-6	NA
TGTGCCATCGGGACAATCGAAGGGGCCGGGGAGCTGTTTTTT	CAIGTIEGAGELFF	NA	TRBV10-3	TRBJ2-2	few
TGTGCCAGCTCACCACCCGAGCGGGGGCTGAATGAAGCTTTCTTT	CASSPPERGLNEAFF	NA	TRBV18	TRBJ1-1	NA
TGTGCCAGCACCCCCGGACAGAACTATGGCTACACCTTC	CASTPGQNYGYTF	NA	TRBV28	TRBJ1-2	NA
TGTGCCAGCAGTGCAACAAGGAAGGAAAAACTGTTTTTT	CASSATRKEKLFF	NA	TRBV6-5	TRBJ1-4	NA
TGTGCCAGCAGCCGCACTAGCGGGGGCATATCACAAGAGACCCAGTACTTC	CASSRTSGGISQETQYF	TRBD2	TRBV7-3	TRBJ2-5	once
TGCGCCAGCAGCTTGGTCGGGACACACTTGAACACTGAAGCTTTCTTT	CASSLVGTHLNTEAFF	NA	TRBV5-1	TRBJ1-1	NA
TGTGCCAGCAGCTTGACAGGGAATAGCAATCAGCCCCAGCATTTT	CASSLTGNSNQPQHF	TRBD1	TRBV7-9	TRBJ1-5	NA
TGCGCCAGCCGGCCGGCGGCTGACTATGGCTACACCTTC	CASRPAADYGYTF	NA	TRBV5-1	TRBJ1-2	NA
TGTGCCAGTACGTCAGAGTCACGTGAAGCTTTCTTT	CASTSESREAFF	NA	TRBV19	TRBJ1-1	few
TGTGCCAGTAGTTGGAGGGATTGGGTTAATCAGCCCCAGCATTTT	CASSWRDWVNQPQHF	NA	TRBV19	TRBJ1-5	medium-sized
TGTGCCAGCTCAGCCGCTCATCAAGAGACCCAGTACTTC	CASSAAHQETQYF	NA	TRBV18	TRBJ2-5	NA
TGTGCCAGCAGCTTTGGGGGACAGGACCAAGAGACCCAGTACTTC	CASSFGGQDQETQYF	TRBD1	TRBV5-4	TRBJ2-5	NA
TGCGCCAGCAGCCTACCATCCGGGACAGGGGAAAAACTGTTTTTT	CASSLPSGTGEKLFF	TRBD1	TRBV4-1	TRBJ1-4	NA
TGTGCCAGCCATAACACCCAAGAGACCCAGTACTTC	CASHNTQETQYF	NA	TRBV7-2	TRBJ2-5	NA
TGTGCCAGTAGACCGGGGACGGCCCTGACGAACACCGGGGAGCTGTTTTTT	CASRPGTALTNTGELFF	NA	TRBV19	TRBJ2-2	NA
TGCAGCGCCCGGGACTCCGGGGAGCTGTTTTTT	CSARDSGELFF	NA	TRBV29-1	TRBJ2-2	few
TGTGCCAGCAGCGTAGCTACTCGGGATGCGAACACCGGGGAGCTGTTTTTT	CASSVATRDANTGELFF	NA	TRBV9	TRBJ2-2	NA
TGTGCCAGCATGAGGTGGCAGGGGGATGGCTACACCTTC	CASMRWQGDGYTF	TRBD1	TRBV6-5	TRBJ1-2	NA
TGTGCCAGCAGCCAGGGACATGGCTACACCTTC	CASSQGHGYTF	NA	TRBV6-5	TRBJ1-2	NA
TGTGCCAGCAGCGCCCGGGACAGCTTCGCCTCTGGAAACACCATATATTTT	CASSARDSFASGNTIYF	TRBD1	TRBV7-8	TRBJ1-3	NA
TGCGCCAGCAGCTTAGCTCAAGAGACCCAGTACTTC	CASSLAQETQYF	NA	TRBV5-1	TRBJ2-5	NA
TGCGCCAGCAGCCGACAACTAGCGGCAAACAATGAGCAGTTCTTC	CASSRQLAANNEQFF	TRBD2	TRBV4-1	TRBJ2-1	NA
TGTGCCAGCAGCTTAGCCGGCCAGGGGAGCTATGGCTACACCTTC	CASSLAGQGSYGYTF	NA	TRBV7-2	TRBJ1-2	NA
TGTGCCAGCAGCCAAGAGATAGTGGGCGCTGAGCAGTTCTTC	CASSQEIVGAEQFF	NA	TRBV4-2	TRBJ2-1	few
TGCGCCAGCAAAGACAGCGATATTGCAACTAATGAAAAACTGTTTTTT	CASKDSDIATNEKLFF	NA	TRBV4-1	TRBJ1-4	once
TGTGCCAGCAGTGCCGCGGGGGGCTCCCACAATGAGCAGTTCTTC	CASSAAGGSHNEQFF	TRBD2	TRBV6-1	TRBJ2-1	NA
TGTGCCAGCAGCGCCGGACAGGGGGTAGAGACTGAAGCTTTCTTT	CASSAGQGVETEAFF	TRBD1	TRBV9	TRBJ1-1	once
TGTGCCAGCAGCCAAATCGAGGTAGCGGGGTACCAAGAGACCCAGTACTTC	CASSQIEVAGYQETQYF	TRBD2	TRBV4-2	TRBJ2-5	NA
TGTGCCAGCATGGATTCATCAGGACAGGAGCATTTT	CASMDSSGQEHF	TRBD1	TRBV2	TRBJ1-4	NA
TGTGCCAGCAGCCCGACCAGGGGGACTGAAGCTTTCTTT	CASSPTRGTEAFF	TRBD1	TRBV7-7	TRBJ1-1	NA
TGTGCCAGCAGCTTAGACGCCTATGAGCAGTTCTTC	CASSLDAYEQFF	NA	TRBV6-6	TRBJ2-1	NA
TGTGCCAGCAGTGAAAACAGCGCCGGGGAGCTGTTTTTT	CASSENSAGELFF	NA	TRBV2	TRBJ2-2	NA
TGTGCCAGTAAATTGTCGGGGTACACTGAAGCTTTCTTT	CASKLSGYTEAFF	NA	TRBV19	TRBJ1-1	NA
TGTGCCAGCATCGGGCAGGGCTACACCGGGGAGCTGTTTTTT	CASIGQGYTGELFF	NA	TRBV5-8	TRBJ2-2	NA
TGTGCCAGCACCCTGGGAGGGAACAATTTTAACTCTGGAAACACCATATATTTT	CASTLGGNNFNSGNTIYF	NA	TRBV9	TRBJ1-3	NA
TGTGCCAGCAGTTTTTCAGGGGGTAGAGATTCACCCCTCCACTTT	CASSFSGGRDSPLHF	TRBD1	TRBV27	TRBJ1-6	NA
TGTGCCAGCAGCCCCCAGGGGTCTGAGACCGGGGAGCTGTTTTTT	CASSPQGSETGELFF	NA	TRBV4-2	TRBJ2-2	NA
TGTGCCAGCAGCCAAGCAACCCAGGGTAGCAATCAGCCCCAGCATTTT	CASSQATQGSNQPQHF	NA	TRBV4-2	TRBJ1-5	NA
TGTGCCAGCAGCTTGGGAGTGCGGGGTGGAAAACTGTTTTTT	CASSLGVRGGKLFF	NA	TRBV5-8	TRBJ1-4	NA